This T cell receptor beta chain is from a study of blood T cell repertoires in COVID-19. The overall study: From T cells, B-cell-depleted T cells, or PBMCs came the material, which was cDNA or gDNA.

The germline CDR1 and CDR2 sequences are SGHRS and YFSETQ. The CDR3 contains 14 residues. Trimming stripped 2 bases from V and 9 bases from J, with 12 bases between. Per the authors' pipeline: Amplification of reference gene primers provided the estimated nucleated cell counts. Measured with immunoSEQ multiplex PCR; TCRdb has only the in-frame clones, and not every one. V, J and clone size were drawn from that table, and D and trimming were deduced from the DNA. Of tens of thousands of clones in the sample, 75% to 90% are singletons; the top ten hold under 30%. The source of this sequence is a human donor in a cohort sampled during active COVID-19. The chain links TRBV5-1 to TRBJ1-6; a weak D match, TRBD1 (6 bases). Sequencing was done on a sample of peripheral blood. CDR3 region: CASSLQGGGSPLHF. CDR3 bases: TGCGCCAGCAGCTTACAGGGCGGTGGTTCACCCCTCCACTTT.